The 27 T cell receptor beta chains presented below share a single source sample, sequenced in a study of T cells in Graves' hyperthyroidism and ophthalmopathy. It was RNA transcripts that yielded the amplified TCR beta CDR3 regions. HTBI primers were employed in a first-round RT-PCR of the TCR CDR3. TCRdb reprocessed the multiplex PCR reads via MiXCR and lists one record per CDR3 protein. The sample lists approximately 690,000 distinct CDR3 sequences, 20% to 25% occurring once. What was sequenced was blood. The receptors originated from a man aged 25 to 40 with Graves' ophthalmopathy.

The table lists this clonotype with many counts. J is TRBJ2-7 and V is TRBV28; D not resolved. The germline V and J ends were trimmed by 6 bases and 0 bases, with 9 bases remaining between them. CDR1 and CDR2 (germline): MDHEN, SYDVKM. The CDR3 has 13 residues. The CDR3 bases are TGTGCCAGCAGAGAACAGATCTCCTACGAGCAGTACTTC. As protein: CASREQISYEQYF.

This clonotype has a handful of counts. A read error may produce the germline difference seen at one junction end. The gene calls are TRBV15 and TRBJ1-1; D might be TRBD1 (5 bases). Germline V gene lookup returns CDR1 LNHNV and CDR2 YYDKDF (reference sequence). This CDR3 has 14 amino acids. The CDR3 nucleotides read TGTGCCACCAGCAGACAAGGGGTGAACACTGAAGCTCTCTTT. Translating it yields CATSRQGVNTEALF.

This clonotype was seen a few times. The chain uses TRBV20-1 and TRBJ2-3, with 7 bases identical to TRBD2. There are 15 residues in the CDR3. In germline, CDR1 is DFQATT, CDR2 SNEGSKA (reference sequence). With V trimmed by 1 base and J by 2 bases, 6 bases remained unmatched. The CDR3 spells CSARGASGFTDTQYF. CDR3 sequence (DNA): TGCAGTGCTAGAGGGGCTAGCGGATTCACAGATACGCAGTATTTT.

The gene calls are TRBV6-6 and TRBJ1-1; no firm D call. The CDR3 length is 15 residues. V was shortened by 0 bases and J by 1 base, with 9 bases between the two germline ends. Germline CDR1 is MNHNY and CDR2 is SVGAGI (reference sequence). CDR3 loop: CASSYSSDGNTEAFF. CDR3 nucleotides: TGTGCCAGCAGTTACTCATCCGACGGGAACACTGAAGCTTTCTTT.

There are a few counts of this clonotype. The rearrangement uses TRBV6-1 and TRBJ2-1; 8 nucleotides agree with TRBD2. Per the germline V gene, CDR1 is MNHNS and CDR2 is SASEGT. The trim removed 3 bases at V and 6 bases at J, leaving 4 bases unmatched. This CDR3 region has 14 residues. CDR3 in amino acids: CASSDGLAVNEQFF. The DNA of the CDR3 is TGTGCCAGCAGTGACGGACTAGCAGTCAATGAGCAGTTCTTC.

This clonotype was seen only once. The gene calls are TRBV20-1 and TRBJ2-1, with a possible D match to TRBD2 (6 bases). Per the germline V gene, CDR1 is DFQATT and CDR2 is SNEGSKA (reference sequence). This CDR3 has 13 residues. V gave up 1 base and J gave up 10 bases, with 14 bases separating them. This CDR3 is CSARVGGAHEQFF. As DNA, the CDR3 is TGCAGTGCTAGAGTCGGGGGAGCCCACGAGCAGTTCTTC.

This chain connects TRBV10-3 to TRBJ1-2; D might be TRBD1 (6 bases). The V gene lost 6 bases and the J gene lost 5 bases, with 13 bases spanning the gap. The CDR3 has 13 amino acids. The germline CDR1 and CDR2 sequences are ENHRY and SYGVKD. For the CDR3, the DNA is TGTGCCATCAGGAGGGACACCCAGTATGGCTACACCTTC. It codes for CAIRRDTQYGYTF.

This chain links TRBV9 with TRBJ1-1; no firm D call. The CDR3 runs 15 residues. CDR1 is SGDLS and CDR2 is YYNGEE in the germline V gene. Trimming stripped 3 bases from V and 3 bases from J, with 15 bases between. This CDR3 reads CASSDVPGSDTEAFF. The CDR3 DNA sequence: TGTGCCAGCAGCGACGTTCCAGGTTCCGACACTGAAGCTTTCTTT. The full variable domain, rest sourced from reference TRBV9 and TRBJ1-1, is DSGVTQTPKHLITATGQRVTLRCSPRSGDLSVYWYQQSLDQGLQFLIQYYNGEERAKGNILERFSAQQFPDLHSELNLSSLELGDSALYFCASSDVPGSDTEAFFGQGTRLTVV.

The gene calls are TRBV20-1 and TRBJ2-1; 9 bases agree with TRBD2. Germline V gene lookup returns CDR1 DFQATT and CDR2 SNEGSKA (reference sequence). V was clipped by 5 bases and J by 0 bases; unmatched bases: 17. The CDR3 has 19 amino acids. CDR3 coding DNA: TGCAGTGCTGTCACCATCAGCGGGAGGATTCGAGGCTCCTACAATGAGCAGTTCTTC. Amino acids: CSAVTISGRIRGSYNEQFF.

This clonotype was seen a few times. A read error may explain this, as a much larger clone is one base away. This chain's CDR3 is CASSFKYEQYF. For the CDR3, the DNA is TGTGCCAGCAGTTTTAAATACGAGCAGTACTTC. This chain uses TRBV12-3 or TRBV12-4 with TRBJ2-7; no clear D gene. The CDR3 length is 11 residues. The V gene lost 3 bases and the J gene lost 4 bases, with 4 bases spanning the gap.

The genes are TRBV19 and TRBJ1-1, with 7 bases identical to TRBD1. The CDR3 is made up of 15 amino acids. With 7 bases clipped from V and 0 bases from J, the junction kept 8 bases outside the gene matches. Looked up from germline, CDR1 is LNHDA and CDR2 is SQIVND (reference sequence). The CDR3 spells CASTKMTGMNTEAFF. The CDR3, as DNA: TGTGCCAGTACTAAAATGACAGGGATGAACACTGAAGCTTTCTTT.

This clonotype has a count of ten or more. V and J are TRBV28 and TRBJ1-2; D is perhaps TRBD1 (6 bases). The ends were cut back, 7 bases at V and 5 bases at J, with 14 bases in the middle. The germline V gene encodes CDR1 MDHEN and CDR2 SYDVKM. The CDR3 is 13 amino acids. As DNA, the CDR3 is TGTGCCAGCATTGGAACAGGGTCGTATGGCTACACCTTC. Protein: CASIGTGSYGYTF.

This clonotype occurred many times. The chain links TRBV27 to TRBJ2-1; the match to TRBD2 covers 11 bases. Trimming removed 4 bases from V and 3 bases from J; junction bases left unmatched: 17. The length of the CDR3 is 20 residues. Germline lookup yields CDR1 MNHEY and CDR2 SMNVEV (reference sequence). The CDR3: CASSYIWTSGLGKSYNEQFF. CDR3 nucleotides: TGTGCCAGCAGTTACATTTGGACTAGCGGGCTTGGGAAGAGCTACAATGAGCAGTTCTTC.

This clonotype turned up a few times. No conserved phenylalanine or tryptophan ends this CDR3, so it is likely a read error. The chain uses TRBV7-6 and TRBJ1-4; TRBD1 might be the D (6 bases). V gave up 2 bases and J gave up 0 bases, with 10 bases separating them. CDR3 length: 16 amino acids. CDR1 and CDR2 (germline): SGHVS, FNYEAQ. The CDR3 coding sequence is TGTGCCAGCAGCTTAAGTAGGACAGCAACTAATGAAAAACTGTTTATT. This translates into CASSLSRTATNEKLFI.

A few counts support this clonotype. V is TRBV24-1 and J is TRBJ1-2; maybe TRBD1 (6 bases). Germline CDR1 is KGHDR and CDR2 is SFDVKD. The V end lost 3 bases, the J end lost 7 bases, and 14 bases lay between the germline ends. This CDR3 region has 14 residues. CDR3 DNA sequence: TGTGCCACCAGTGATCGGGGGGGGGCTGGTGGCTACACCTTC. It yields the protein CATSDRGGAGGYTF.

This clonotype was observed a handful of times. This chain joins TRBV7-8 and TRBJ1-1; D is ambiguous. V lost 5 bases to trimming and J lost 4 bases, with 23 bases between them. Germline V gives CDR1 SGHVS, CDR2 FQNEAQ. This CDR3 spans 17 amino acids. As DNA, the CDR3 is TGTGCCAGCAGCCCCAGCACGGGGATCCATCTCTTCACTGAAGCTTTCTTT. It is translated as CASSPSTGIHLFTEAFF. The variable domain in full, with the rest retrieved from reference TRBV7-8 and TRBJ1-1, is GAGVSQSPRYKVAKRGQDVALRCDPISGHVSLFWYQQALGQGPEFLTYFQNEAQLDKSGLPSDRFFAERPEGSVSTLKIQRTQQEDSAVYLCASSPSTGIHLFTEAFFGQGTRLTVV.

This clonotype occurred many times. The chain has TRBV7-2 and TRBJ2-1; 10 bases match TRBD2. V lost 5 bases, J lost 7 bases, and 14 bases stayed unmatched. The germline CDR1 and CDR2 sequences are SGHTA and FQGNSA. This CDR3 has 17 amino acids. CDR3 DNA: TGTGCCAGCAGCCCCCGGGCGACTAGCGGGTTTGGGAATGAGCAGTTCTTC. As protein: CASSPRATSGFGNEQFF.

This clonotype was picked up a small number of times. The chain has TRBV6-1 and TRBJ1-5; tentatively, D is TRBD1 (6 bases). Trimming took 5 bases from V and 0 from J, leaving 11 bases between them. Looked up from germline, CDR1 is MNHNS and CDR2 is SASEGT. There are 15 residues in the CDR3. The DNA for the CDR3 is TGTGCCAGCAGTTTGACAGGACCTAGCAATCAGCCCCAGCATTTT. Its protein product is CASSLTGPSNQPQHF.

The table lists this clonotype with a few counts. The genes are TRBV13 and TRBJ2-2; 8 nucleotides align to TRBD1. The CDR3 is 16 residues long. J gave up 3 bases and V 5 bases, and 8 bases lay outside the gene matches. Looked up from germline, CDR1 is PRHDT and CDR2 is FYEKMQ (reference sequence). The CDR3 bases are TGTGCCAGCAGCCGCCTCGGACAGGGCCACACCGGGGAGCTGTTTTTT. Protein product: CASSRLGQGHTGELFF.

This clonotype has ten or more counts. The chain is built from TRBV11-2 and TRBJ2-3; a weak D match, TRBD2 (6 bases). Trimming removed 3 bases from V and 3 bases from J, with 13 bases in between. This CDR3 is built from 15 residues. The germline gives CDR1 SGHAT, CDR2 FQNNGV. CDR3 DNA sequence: TGTGCCAGCAGCTTTAACGGCGGGAAGACAGATACGCAGTATTTT. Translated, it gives CASSFNGGKTDTQYF. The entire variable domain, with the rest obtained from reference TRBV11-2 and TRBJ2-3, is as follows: EAGVAQSPRYKIIEKRQSVAFWCNPISGHATLYWYQQILGQGPKLLIQFQNNGVVDDSQLPKDRFSAERLKGVDSTLKIQPAKLEDSAVYLCASSFNGGKTDTQYFGPGTRLTVL.

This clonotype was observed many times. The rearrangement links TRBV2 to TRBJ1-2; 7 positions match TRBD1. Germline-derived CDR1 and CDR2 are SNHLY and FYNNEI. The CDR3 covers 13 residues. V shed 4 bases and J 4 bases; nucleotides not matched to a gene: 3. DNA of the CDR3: TGTGCCAGCAGTGTAGAGGGGGCCTATGGCTACACCTTC. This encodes CASSVEGAYGYTF.

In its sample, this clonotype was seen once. This CDR3 reads CASRDSLEQTQYF. The CDR3 coding sequence is TGTGCCAGCAGGGACTCTCTTGAACAGACCCAGTACTTC. This chain joins TRBV6-5 and TRBJ2-5; TRBD2 might be the D (5 bases). Germline V gene data show CDR1 as MNHEY and CDR2 as SVGAGI. The CDR3 is made up of 13 amino acids. V shed 6 bases and J shed 6 bases, with 14 bases lying between them.

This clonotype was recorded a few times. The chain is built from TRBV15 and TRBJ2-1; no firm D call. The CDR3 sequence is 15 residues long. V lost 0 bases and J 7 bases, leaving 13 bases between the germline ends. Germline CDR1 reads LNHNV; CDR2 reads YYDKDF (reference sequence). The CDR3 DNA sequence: TGTGCCACCAGCAGAGAAGGGCAGGCCCTTAATGAGCAGTTCTTC. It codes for CATSREGQALNEQFF. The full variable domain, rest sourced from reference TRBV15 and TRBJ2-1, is DAMVIQNPRYQVTQFGKPVTLSCSQTLNHNVMYWYQQKSSQAPKLLFHYYDKDFNNEADTPDNFQSRRPNTSFCFLDIRSPGLGDTAMYLCATSREGQALNEQFFGPGTRLTVL.

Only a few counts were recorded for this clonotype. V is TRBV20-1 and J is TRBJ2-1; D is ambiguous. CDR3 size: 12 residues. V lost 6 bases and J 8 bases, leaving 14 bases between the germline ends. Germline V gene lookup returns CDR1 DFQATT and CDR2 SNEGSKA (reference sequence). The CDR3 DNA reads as TGCAGTGCCACCGGTATTTTGGATGAGCAGTTCTTC. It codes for CSATGILDEQFF.

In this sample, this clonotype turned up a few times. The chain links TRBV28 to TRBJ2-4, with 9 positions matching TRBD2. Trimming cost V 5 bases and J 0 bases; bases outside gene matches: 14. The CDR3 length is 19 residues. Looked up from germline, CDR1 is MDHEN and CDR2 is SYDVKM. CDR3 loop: CASSQQRGVKVLAKNIQYF. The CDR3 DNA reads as TGTGCCAGCAGTCAACAGCGGGGGGTCAAAGTGCTAGCCAAAAACATTCAGTACTTC.

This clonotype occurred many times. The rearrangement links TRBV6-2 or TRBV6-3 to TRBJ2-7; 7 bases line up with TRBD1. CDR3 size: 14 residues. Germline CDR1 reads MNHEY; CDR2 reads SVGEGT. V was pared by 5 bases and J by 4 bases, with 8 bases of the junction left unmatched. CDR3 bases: TGTGCCAGCAGTCATACCGGGACAGTTTACGAGCAGTACTTC. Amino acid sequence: CASSHTGTVYEQYF.

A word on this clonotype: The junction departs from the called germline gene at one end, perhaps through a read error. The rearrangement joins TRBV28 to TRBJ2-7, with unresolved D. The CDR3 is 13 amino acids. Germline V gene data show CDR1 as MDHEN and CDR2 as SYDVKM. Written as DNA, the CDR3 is TGTGCCAGCAGTCGTGACAAGCCCTACGGGCAGTACTTC. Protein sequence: CASSRDKPYGQYF.